A selection of T cell receptor beta chains follows, all from one sample in a study of T cells after yellow fever vaccination. TCRdb fed the 5' RACE reads into MiXCR, producing one record per CDR3 protein. The sample yields roughly 500,000 distinct CDR3 sequences, about 19% seen once. Sequences were derived from PBMCs, sampled 15 days after the yellow fever booster vaccination. All receptors come from a man aged 30 to 39 who received the YFV17D yellow fever vaccine. CDR3s leave out the opening cysteine and the closing phenylalanine or tryptophan.

v_call cdr3_aa
TRBV7-2 ASSLMASPLH
TRBV28 ASRLTGGSEQY
TRBV9 ASSAEAYTEAF
TRBV5-1 ASRLGIARETQY
TRBV12-5 ARPWEDLFGELF
TRBV20-1 SAPLRTFQETQY
TRBV3-1 ASSRDLWGTGNYEQY
TRBV20-1 SARDTGQPSYEQY
TRBV3-1 ASSNRALGWF
TRBV24-1 ATRSGLANTGELF
TRBV18 ASSPADQPYYEQY
TRBV7-2 ASSLGAFLEAF
TRBV2 ATKGGGVNQPQH
TRBV20-1 SARDLRRDYNTGELF
TRBV28 ASSAGTGGYYEQF
TRBV29-1 SVDRDGSYEQY
TRBV7-2 ASSFIAGGIYNEQF
TRBV4-3 ASSRRGHGQETQY
TRBV6-1 ASRGGDESNQPQH
TRBV6-5 ASSYGRDQETQY
TRBV5-1 ASSFGEGWAQY
TRBV9 ASSVDGQGSYNEQF
TRBV29-1 SAGLVGYEQY
TRBV28 ASSHTFPLPVNYNEQF
TRBV5-1 ASSFTGVAETQY
TRBV11-2 ASSLVGSGSMNEQF
TRBV10-2 ASSSEVPYEQY
TRBV5-6 ASSLARGSRETQY
TRBV7-2 ASRTSETSGRSPNQITDTQY
TRBV5-6 ASSLSLTEFYGYT
TRBV7-3 ASSPGDRMGETQY
TRBV12-3/TRBV12-4 ASSLGTKLLASTDTQY
TRBV20-1 SANNPGIYEQY
TRBV6-2/TRBV6-3 ASSRRDTQY
TRBV7-9 AGAGGTANIQY
TRBV20-1 SARLAGYYEQY